The present entry profiles one T cell receptor beta chain with its context. What this receptor recognizes is not known. Per-nucleotide qualities are absent, and no much larger clonotype sits a single base away. Other nucleotide sequences from this sample produce the same CDR3. These data are taken from a study of blood T cell repertoires in COVID-19 (dated by TCRdb to the early 2020s). Notes on the research overall: Samples covering the acute and convalescent phases of COVID-19 were provided by collaborators in the United States, Italy and Spain. The prospective study material was composed of cDNA or gDNA derived from T cells, B-cell-depleted T cells, or PBMCs. The dataset comprised deeply sampled blood TCRbeta repertoires from subjects exposed to, actively infected with, or recovered from COVID-19. The repertoires were released in a freely available public database meant as a resource for research on the immune response to SARS-CoV-2. The samples were drawn from two sources: the first 160 participants of the ongoing ImmuneRACE study, and 1,200 or so subjects contributed by 6 global collaborators. Sample metadata almost always included a de-identified subject ID, COVID-19 status, age in years and sex. Where available, HLA class I and class II types were taken from metadata supplied by the sample provider and were not determined by assay-based typing.

Whole blood was collected in K2EDTA tubes by collaborating institutions according to the institutions' own protocols. Collaborator samples were shipped for TCRbeta analysis as frozen whole blood, isolated PBMCs, or DNA extracted from either sample type. TCRbeta CDR3 regions were amplified from genomic DNA by means of the immunoSEQ Assay, a bias-controlled multiplex PCR. The authors' analysis ran thus. The number of nucleated cells in each sample was estimated from the amplification of reference gene primers within the assay. To quantify the absolute abundance of each unique TCRbeta CDR3 rearrangement, sequence reads were collapsed and filtered. For each sample, productive Simpson clonality was calculated as the square root of Simpson's diversity index across productive rearrangements. TCRdb limited this immuneACCESS table to in-frame rearrangements with V and J called. A share of clones is missing; checked studies link under half to unresolved V genes, and the rest is unexplained. That table is the source of V, J and clone size, and D and trimming were worked out from the DNA. This sample is represented by approximately 470,000 clones; approximately 83% of them were singletons. The ten largest clones take up roughly 3.2% of the sample.

The V end loses 0 bases and the J end loses 4 bases, and a stretch of 6 bases separates them. The germline V gene specifies SGHTA as CDR1 and FQGNSA as CDR2. Reading from cysteine to phenylalanine, the CDR3 counts 13 amino acids. The CDR3 DNA has 39 bases and is translated from base 1. What the work shows at the level of the full study, not this receptor alone: The amount of clinical and demographic metadata varied by source and participant and was provided uncurated.

The sequence was obtained from a human donor in a cohort sampled during active COVID-19. The sample comprised peripheral blood. Recombination joined TRBV7-2 with TRBJ1-2; the D gene is unclear. The nucleotide sequence reads as follows: TGTGCCAGCAGCTTAGCGGGCCTCTATGGCTACACCTTC. It codes for CASSLAGLYGYTF.